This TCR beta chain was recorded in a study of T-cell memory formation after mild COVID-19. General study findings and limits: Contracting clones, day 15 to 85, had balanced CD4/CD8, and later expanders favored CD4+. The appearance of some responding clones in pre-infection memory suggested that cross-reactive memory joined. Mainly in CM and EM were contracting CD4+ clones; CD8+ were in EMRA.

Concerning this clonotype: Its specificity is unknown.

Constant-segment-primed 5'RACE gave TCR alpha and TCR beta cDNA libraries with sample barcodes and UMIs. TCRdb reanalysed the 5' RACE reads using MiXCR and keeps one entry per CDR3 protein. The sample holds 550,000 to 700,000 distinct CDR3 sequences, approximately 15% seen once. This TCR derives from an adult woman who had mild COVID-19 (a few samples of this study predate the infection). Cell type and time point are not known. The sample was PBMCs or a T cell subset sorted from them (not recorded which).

CDR3 sequence (DNA): TGTGCCTGGATGGGGCCTTCAACACCCTACAATGAGCAGTTCTTC. It yields the protein CAWMGPSTPYNEQFF. This chain links TRBV30 with TRBJ2-1; tentative D call: TRBD1 (5 bases). The germline V gene encodes CDR1 GTSNPN and CDR2 SVGIG (reference sequence). This CDR3 is built from 15 residues. V gave up 4 bases and J gave up 2 bases, with 15 bases separating them.